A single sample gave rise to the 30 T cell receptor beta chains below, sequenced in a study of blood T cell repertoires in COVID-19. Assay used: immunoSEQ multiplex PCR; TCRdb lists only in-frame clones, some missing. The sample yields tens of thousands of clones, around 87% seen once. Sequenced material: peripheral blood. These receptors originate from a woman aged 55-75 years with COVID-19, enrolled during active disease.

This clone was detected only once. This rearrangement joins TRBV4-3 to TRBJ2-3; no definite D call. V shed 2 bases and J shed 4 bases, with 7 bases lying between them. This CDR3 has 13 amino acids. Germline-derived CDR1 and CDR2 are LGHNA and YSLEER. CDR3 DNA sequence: TGCGCCAGCAGCCAAATTAATGCAGATACGCAGTATTTT. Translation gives CASSQINADTQYF.

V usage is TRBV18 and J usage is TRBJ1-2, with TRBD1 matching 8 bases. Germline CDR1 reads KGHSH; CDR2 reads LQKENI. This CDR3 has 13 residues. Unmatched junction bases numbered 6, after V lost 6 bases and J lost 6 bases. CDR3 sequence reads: CASSGQGRNGYTF. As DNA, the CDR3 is TGTGCCAGCTCCGGACAGGGTAGGAATGGCTACACCTTC.

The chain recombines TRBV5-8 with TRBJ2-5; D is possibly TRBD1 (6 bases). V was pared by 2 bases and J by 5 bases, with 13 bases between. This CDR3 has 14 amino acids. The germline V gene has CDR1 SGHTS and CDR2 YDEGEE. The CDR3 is CASSLYRVEETQYF. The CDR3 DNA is TGTGCCAGCAGCTTATACAGGGTGGAGGAGACCCAGTACTTC. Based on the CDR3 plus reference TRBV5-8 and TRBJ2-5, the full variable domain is EAGVTQSPTHLIKTRGQQATLRCSPISGHTSVYWYQQALGLGLQFLLWYDEGEERNRGNFPPRFSGRQFPNYSSELNVNALELEDSALYLCASSLYRVEETQYFGPGTRLLVL.

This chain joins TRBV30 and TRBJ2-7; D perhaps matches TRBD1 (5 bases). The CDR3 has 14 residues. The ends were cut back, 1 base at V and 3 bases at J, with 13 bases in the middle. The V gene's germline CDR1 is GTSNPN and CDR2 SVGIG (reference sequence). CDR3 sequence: CAWSALGVGYEQYF. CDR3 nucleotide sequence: TGTGCCTGGAGTGCCCTAGGGGTCGGCTACGAGCAGTACTTC.

The CDR3 loop reads CATSDSNVAQFF. The CDR3 coding sequence is TGTGCCACCAGTGATTCAAATGTGGCGCAGTTCTTC. The gene calls are TRBV24-1 and TRBJ2-1; D not resolved. The V end lost 2 bases, the J end lost 12 bases, and 10 bases lay between the germline ends. The CDR3 loop spans 12 amino acids. CDR1 KGHDR and CDR2 SFDVKD come from the germline V gene.

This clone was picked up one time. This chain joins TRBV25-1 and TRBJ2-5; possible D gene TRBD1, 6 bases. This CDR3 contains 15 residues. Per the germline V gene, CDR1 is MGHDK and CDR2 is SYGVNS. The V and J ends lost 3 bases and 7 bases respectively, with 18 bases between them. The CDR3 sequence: CASSDLLRGLVTQYF. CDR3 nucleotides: TGTGCCAGCAGTGATTTACTAAGGGGGTTGGTGACCCAGTACTTC. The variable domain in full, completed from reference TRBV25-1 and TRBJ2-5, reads EADIYQTPRYLVIGTGKKITLECSQTMGHDKMYWYQQDPGMELHLIHYSYGVNSTEKGDLSSESTVSRIRTEHFPLTLESARPSHTSQYLCASSDLLRGLVTQYFGPGTRLLVL.

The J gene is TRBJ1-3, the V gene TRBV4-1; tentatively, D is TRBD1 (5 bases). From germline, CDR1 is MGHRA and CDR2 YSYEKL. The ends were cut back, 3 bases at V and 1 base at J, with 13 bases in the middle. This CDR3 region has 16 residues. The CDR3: CASSQQGAGSGNTIYF. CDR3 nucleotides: TGCGCCAGCAGCCAGCAGGGTGCCGGTTCTGGAAACACCATATATTTT.

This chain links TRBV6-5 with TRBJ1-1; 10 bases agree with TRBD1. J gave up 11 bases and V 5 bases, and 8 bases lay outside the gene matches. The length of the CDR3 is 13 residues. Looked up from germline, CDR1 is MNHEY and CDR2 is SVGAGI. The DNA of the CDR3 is TGTGCCAGCAGTCTCGGGACAGGGGATGTTGCTTTCTTT. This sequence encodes CASSLGTGDVAFF.

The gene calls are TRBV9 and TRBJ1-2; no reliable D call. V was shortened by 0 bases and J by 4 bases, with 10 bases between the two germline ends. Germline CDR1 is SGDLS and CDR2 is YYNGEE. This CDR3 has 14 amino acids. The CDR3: CASSVALFSYGYTF. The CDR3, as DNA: TGTGCCAGCAGCGTAGCTTTGTTTTCCTATGGCTACACCTTC.

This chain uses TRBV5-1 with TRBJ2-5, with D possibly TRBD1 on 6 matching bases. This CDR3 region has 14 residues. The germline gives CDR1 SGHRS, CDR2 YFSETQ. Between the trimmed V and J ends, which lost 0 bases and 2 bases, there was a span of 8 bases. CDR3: CASSLEQGQETQYF. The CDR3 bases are TGCGCCAGCAGCTTGGAACAGGGTCAAGAGACCCAGTACTTC.

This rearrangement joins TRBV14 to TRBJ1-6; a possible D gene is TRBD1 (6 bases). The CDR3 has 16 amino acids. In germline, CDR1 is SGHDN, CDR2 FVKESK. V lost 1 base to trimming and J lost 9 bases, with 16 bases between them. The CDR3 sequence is CASSQGAGGNSSPLHF. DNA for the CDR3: TGTGCCAGCAGCCAAGGGGCTGGGGGCAACAGTTCACCCCTCCACTTT.

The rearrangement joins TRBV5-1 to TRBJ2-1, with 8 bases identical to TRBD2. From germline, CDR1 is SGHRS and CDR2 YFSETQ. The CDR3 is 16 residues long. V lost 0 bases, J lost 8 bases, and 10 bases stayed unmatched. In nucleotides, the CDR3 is TGCGCCAGCAGCTTGGAAGTTACCGGACTAGCCTATGAGCAGTTCTTC. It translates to CASSLEVTGLAYEQFF.

The CDR3 loop is CAISGAQFSGNTIYF. The DNA of the CDR3 is TGTGCCATCAGTGGGGCGCAATTCTCTGGAAACACCATATATTTT. This chain links TRBV10-3 with TRBJ1-3, with unresolved D. The germline V and J ends were trimmed by 4 bases and 0 bases, with 10 bases remaining between them. The CDR3 runs to 15 residues. In germline, CDR1 is ENHRY, CDR2 SYGVKD.

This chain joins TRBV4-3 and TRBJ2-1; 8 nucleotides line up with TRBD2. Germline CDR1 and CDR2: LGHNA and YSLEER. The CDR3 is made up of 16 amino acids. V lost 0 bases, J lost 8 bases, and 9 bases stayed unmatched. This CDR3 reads CASSQEVREGNDEQFF. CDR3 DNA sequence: TGCGCCAGCAGCCAAGAGGTACGGGAGGGTAACGATGAGCAGTTCTTC.

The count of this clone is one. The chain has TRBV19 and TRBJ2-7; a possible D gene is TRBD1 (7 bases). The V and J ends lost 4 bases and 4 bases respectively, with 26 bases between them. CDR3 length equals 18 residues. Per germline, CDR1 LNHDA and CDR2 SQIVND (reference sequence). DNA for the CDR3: TGTGCCAGTAGTAACCCCGGCAGGTCGCCACAGGGGACTTACGAGCAGTACTTC. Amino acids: CASSNPGRSPQGTYEQYF.

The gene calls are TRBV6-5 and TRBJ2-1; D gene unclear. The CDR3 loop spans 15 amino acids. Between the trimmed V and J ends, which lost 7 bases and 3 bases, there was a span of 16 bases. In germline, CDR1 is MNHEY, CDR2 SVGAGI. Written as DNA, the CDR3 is TGTGCCAGCACAAGATCCGGAGTCGGCTACAATGAGCAGTTCTTC. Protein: CASTRSGVGYNEQFF.

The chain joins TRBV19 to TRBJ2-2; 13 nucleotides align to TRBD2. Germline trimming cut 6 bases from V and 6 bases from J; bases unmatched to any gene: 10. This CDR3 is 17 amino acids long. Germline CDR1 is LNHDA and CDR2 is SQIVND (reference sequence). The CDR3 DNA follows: TGTGCCAGTAGACTAGCGGGAGGGCCGCAACCTCCCGGGGAGCTGTTTTTT. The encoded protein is CASRLAGGPQPPGELFF.

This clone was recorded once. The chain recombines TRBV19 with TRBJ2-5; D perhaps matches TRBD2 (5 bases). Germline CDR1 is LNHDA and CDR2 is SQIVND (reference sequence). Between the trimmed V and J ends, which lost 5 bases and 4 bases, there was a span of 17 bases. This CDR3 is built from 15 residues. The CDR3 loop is CASSRVGELVETQYF. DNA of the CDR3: TGTGCCAGTAGTCGAGTGGGAGAACTAGTAGAGACCCAGTACTTC.

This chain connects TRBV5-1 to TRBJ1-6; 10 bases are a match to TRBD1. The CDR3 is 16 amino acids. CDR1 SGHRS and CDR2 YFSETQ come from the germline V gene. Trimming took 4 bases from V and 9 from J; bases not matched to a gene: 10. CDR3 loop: CASSPNAGTGVSPLHF. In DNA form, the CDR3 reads TGCGCCAGCAGCCCCAATGCCGGGACAGGGGTTTCACCCCTCCACTTT.

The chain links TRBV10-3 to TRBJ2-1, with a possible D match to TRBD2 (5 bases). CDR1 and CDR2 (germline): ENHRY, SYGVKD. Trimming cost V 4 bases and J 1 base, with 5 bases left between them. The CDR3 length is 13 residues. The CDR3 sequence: CAISGGSYNEQFF. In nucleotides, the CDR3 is TGTGCCATCAGTGGCGGGTCCTACAATGAGCAGTTCTTC.

The CDR3 DNA is TGTGCCAGCAGCTTACAGGCCGGACTAGGAACCTACGAGCAGTACTTC. Translation gives CASSLQAGLGTYEQYF. The gene calls are TRBV11-2 and TRBJ2-7; 7 bases are a match to TRBD2. Trimming cost V 2 bases and J 2 bases; bases outside gene matches: 9. Germline lookup yields CDR1 SGHAT and CDR2 FQNNGV. This CDR3 spans 16 amino acids.

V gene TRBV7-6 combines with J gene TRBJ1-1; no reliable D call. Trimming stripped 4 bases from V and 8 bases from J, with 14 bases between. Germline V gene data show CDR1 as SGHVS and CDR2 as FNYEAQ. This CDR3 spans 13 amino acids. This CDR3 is CASSSSPGGEAFF. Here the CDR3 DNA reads TGTGCCAGCAGCTCGAGTCCGGGAGGCGAAGCTTTCTTT.

CDR3 residues: CASSPGGRRNTEAFF. The DNA of the CDR3 is TGTGCCAGCAGTCCCGGGGGACGGCGGAACACTGAAGCTTTCTTT. The rearrangement uses TRBV28 and TRBJ1-1, with D possibly TRBD1 on 5 matching bases. The CDR3 contains 15 residues. Trimming pared 5 bases from V and 1 base from J, leaving 14 bases between. Looked up from germline, CDR1 is MDHEN and CDR2 is SYDVKM.

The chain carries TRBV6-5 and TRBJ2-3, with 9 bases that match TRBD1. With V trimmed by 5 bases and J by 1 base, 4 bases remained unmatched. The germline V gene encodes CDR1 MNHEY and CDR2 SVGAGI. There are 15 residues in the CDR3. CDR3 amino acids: CASSRQGVGTDTQYF. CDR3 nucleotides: TGTGCCAGCAGTAGACAGGGGGTAGGCACAGATACGCAGTATTTT.

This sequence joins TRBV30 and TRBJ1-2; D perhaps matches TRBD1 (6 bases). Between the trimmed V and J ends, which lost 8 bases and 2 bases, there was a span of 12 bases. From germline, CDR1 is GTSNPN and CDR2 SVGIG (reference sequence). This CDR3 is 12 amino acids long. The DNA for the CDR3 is TGTGCCCAAAAGGGGGAGAACTATGGCTACACCTTC. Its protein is CAQKGENYGYTF.

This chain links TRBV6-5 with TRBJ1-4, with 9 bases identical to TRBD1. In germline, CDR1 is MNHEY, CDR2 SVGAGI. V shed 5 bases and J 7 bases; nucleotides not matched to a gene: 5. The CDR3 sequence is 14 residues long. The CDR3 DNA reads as TGTGCCAGCAGTCGGGGGACAGGGCGTGAAAAACTGTTTTTT. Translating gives CASSRGTGREKLFF.

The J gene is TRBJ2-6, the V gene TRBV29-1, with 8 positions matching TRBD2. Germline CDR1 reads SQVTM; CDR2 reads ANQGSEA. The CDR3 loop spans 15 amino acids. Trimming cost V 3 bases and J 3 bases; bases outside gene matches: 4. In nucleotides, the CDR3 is TGCAGCGTTGACGGGGGGGGCTTTGGGGCCAACGTCCTGACTTTC. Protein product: CSVDGGGFGANVLTF.

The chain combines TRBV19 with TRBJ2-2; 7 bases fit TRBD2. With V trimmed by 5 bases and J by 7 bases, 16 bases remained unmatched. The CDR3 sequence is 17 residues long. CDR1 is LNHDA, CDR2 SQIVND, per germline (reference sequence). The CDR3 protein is CASSPQRGLGRGGELFF. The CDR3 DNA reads TGTGCCAGTAGTCCTCAAAGAGGACTAGGGAGGGGCGGGGAGCTGTTTTTT.

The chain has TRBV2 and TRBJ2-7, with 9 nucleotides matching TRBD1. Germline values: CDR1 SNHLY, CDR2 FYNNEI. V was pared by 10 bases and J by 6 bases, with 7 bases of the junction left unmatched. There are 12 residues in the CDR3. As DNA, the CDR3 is TGTGCCAACGGGGACAGGGTGTCCGAGCAGTACTTC. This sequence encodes CANGDRVSEQYF. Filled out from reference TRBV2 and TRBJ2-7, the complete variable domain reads EPEVTQTPSHQVTQMGQEVILRCVPISNHLYFYWYRQILGQKVEFLVSFYNNEISEKSEIFDDQFSVERPDGSNFTLKIRSTKLEDSAMYFCANGDRVSEQYFGPGTRLTVT.

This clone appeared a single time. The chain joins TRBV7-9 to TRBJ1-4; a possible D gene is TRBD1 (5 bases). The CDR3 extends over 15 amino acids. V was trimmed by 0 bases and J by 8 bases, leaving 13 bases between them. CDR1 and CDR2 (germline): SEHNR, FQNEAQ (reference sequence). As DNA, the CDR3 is TGTGCCAGCAGCTTAGCTCCCAGGGAGGGAGAAAAACTGTTTTTT. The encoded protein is CASSLAPREGEKLFF.